This T cell receptor (beta chain) was identified during a study of T-cell reconstitution after alpha-beta-depleted transplantation in children. The library targeted TCRbeta and was prepared with unique molecular identifiers. TCRdb reprocessed the PCR reads with MiXCR, giving one entry per CDR3 protein. Of some 200,000 distinct CDR3 sequences listed, about 6.6% were seen once; the top ten hold 4.5% to 6.5%. Trimming took 6 bases from V and 14 from J, leaving 19 bases between them. CDR3 length: 12 residues. The V call is TRBV12-3 or TRBV12-4, the J call TRBJ1-2; D gene ambiguous. The receptor comes from a boy aged 2 to 10 with acute lymphoblastic leukemia, due to receive a stem cell transplant. The material was PBMCs, obtained before TCRalphabeta/CD19-depleted stem cell transplant. The CDR3 region has the DNA TGTGCCAGCAGCCCATTAACGGGGTTTAAGACCTTC. It translates to CASSPLTGFKTF.